A single sample gave rise to the 19 T cell receptor beta chains below, sequenced in a study of tumor-infiltrating lymphocytes in primary liver carcinoma. The authors made TCR beta cDNA from 400 to 600 ng total RNA with a constant-region primer. Investigators got TCR beta libraries out of three nested multiplex PCR rounds, done with slightly modified ARM-PCR. PCR rounds one and two used TRBV1-TRBV30 forward primers with a C-beta reverse primer for roughly 9 cycles each. Each CDR3 protein gets one entry after TCRdb re-called the multiplex PCR reads with MiXCR. The repertoire consists of more than 150,000 distinct CDR3 sequences, with roughly 60% occurring once and the leading ten covering roughly 76%. RNA was extracted from whole blood without cell sorting, alongside germline DNA. The sequenced sample was peripheral blood. The receptors shown here come from a man aged 35-49 years with primary liver carcinoma and hepatitis B virus infection.

This clonotype has at least ten counts. The CDR3 coding sequence is TGTGCCAGCAGCTTAGAGGGCGGGGGAAACATTCAGTACTTC. It is translated as CASSLEGGGNIQYF. The chain has TRBV11-2 and TRBJ2-4; 7 bases are a match to TRBD2. Looked up from germline, CDR1 is SGHAT and CDR2 is FQNNGV. The CDR3 runs to 14 residues. After removal of 0 bases from V and 6 bases from J, the junction contained 2 bases not matched to a gene.

In its sample, this clonotype was seen a few times. The CDR3 sequence: CASRTGGTSNQPQHF. For the CDR3, the DNA is TGCGCCAGCAGGACAGGGGGCACAAGCAATCAGCCCCAGCATTTT. This chain joins TRBV10-2 and TRBJ1-5, with 10 positions matching TRBD1. Germline V CDR1 and CDR2: WSHSY, SAAADI. This CDR3 region has 15 residues. V trimming: 6 bases; J trimming: 1 base; junction bases outside the gene matches: 3.

This sequence joins TRBV28 and TRBJ2-7; no reliable D call. This CDR3 is built from 12 residues. Germline assignment: CDR1 MDHEN and CDR2 SYDVKM. V lost 2 bases and J 5 bases, leaving 7 bases between the germline ends. CDR3 amino acids: CASSLNTDEQYF. CDR3 DNA: TGTGCCAGCAGTTTAAACACGGACGAGCAGTACTTC.

The chain employs TRBV12-5 and TRBJ2-1, with D perhaps matching TRBD2 (6 bases). The ends were cut back, 2 bases at V and 13 bases at J, with 12 bases in the middle. Germline lookup yields CDR1 LGHNT and CDR2 FRNRAP. The CDR3 length is 12 residues. CDR3 DNA sequence: TGTGCTAGTGGTTTGACGGCGGGAACACAGTTCTTC. Residues: CASGLTAGTQFF.

This clonotype has just a few counts. The chain couples TRBV7-8 to TRBJ2-3, with D hard to call. Trimming stripped 4 bases from V and 1 base from J, with 12 bases between. Per the germline V gene, CDR1 is SGHVS and CDR2 is FQNEAQ. The CDR3 runs 15 residues. CDR3 protein: CASSSPTPGTDTQYF. In DNA, the CDR3 is TGTGCCAGCAGCTCCCCAACTCCGGGCACAGATACGCAGTATTTT. Drawing the rest from reference TRBV7-8 and TRBJ2-3, the complete variable domain is GAGVSQSPRYKVAKRGQDVALRCDPISGHVSLFWYQQALGQGPEFLTYFQNEAQLDKSGLPSDRFFAERPEGSVSTLKIQRTQQEDSAVYLCASSSPTPGTDTQYFGPGTRLTVL.

A note on this clonotype: The junction shows a germline mismatch at one end, possibly a read error. This chain connects TRBV6-5 to TRBJ2-2; 10 positions match TRBD2. The germline V gene has CDR1 MNHEY and CDR2 SVGAGI. CDR3 size: 19 residues. The chain's CDR3 is CASSYSPPWVAGGTGELFF. The CDR3 DNA reads TGTGCTAGCAGTTACTCACCCCCGTGGGTAGCGGGAGGAACCGGGGAGCTGTTTTTT.

The chain is built from TRBV6-5 and TRBJ1-6; 7 positions match TRBD1. Germline V gives CDR1 MNHEY, CDR2 SVGAGI. This CDR3 has 15 amino acids. The CDR3 DNA sequence: TGTGTTAGCAGTTACTCCTGGGACAGTTATTCACCCCTCCACTTT. Amino acid sequence: CVSSYSWDSYSPLHF.

This chain uses TRBV6-6 with TRBJ2-1; D is possibly TRBD1 or TRBD2 (6 bases each). Germline-derived CDR1 and CDR2 are MNHNY and SVGAGI (reference sequence). The V and J ends lost 2 bases and 5 bases respectively, with 25 bases between them. There are 19 residues in the CDR3. CDR3 sequence reads: CASSYPMGGGKRSHNEQFF. DNA of the CDR3: TGTGCCAGCAGTTACCCTATGGGGGGCGGGAAGCGTAGCCACAATGAGCAGTTCTTC.

With regard to this clonotype: It may be a read error: a sequence one base away is much more abundant. This sequence joins TRBV11-2 and TRBJ1-5; D not certain. The CDR3 has 13 residues. CDR1 SGHAT and CDR2 FQNNGV come from the germline V gene. Written as DNA, the CDR3 is TGTGGCAGCAGCTCCGCCGGCTACCAGCCCCAGCATTTT. This gives the protein CGSSSAGYQPQHF.

The chain is built from TRBV11-2 and TRBJ2-3, with D possibly TRBD2 on 6 matching bases. With 5 bases removed from V and 4 bases from J, the gap between germline ends came to 22 bases. The CDR3 spans 17 residues. Germline V lookup: CDR1 SGHAT, CDR2 FQNNGV. CDR3 sequence: CASSLQDGGNGSDTQYF. The DNA of the CDR3 is TGTGCCAGCAGCCTTCAGGACGGAGGGAACGGGTCAGATACGCAGTATTTT.

With respect to this clonotype: A read error is likely, as this CDR3 ends without the conserved phenylalanine or tryptophan. This rearrangement joins TRBV6-5 to TRBJ2-7, with D possibly matching TRBD1 (5 bases). Germline loops: CDR1 MNHEY, CDR2 SVGAGI. Between the trimmed V and J ends, which lost 7 bases and 4 bases, there was a span of 20 bases. CDR3 length equals 15 residues. CDR3 loop: CASTPGPATTYEQYS. CDR3 DNA sequence: TGTGCCAGCACCCCAGGGCCCGCCACGACTTACGAGCAGTACTCC.

The chain uses TRBV7-9 and TRBJ1-2; D remains ambiguous. V was cut by 6 bases and J by 4 bases, with 21 bases left in between. This CDR3 is 16 amino acids long. Per the germline V gene, CDR1 is SEHNR and CDR2 is FQNEAQ (reference sequence). The DNA of the CDR3 is TGTGCCAGCAGGGACGGACGGTTCCAACTCAGCTATGGCTACACCTTC. It codes for CASRDGRFQLSYGYTF.

This clonotype was seen ten or more times. The J gene is TRBJ2-1, the V gene TRBV11-2; 7 nucleotides line up with TRBD1. The V and J ends lost 1 base and 9 bases, in that order; junction bases with no gene match: 6. CDR3 length equals 14 residues. Per germline, CDR1 SGHAT and CDR2 FQNNGV. The chain's CDR3 is CASSLGQGRFEQFF. In DNA form, the CDR3 reads TGTGCCAGCAGCTTAGGACAGGGTCGGTTTGAGCAGTTCTTC.

Notes on this clonotype: A read error may be the cause here, since a much bigger clone is one base away. The rearrangement uses TRBV4-1 and TRBJ2-1; TRBD2 aligns across 10 bases. Germline V gene data show CDR1 as MGHRA and CDR2 as YSYEKL. The junction had 16 bases not matched to a gene; V was cut back by 7 bases and J by 10 bases. There are 16 residues in the CDR3. This chain's CDR3 is CASNGRLAGRVGEQFF. CDR3 in DNA: TGCGCCAGCAACGGCCGACTAGCGGGCAGGGTGGGGGAGCAGTTCTTC.

This clonotype appeared a single time. Compared with germline, one end of the junction differs, possibly owing to a read error. The chain recombines TRBV5-4 with TRBJ1-1, with D hard to call. The CDR3 length is 16 residues. Germline V gene data show CDR1 as SGHNT and CDR2 as YYREEE (reference sequence). The CDR3 DNA sequence: TGTGTCAGCAGCTTTGGTTCCGTAATAGGGAACACTGAAGCTTTCTTT. Translating it yields CVSSFGSVIGNTEAFF.

CDR3: CASTGAGGEETQYF. For the CDR3, the DNA is TGTGCCAGCACAGGAGCGGGAGGAGAAGAGACCCAGTACTTC. The chain employs TRBV2 and TRBJ2-5, with TRBD2 matching 9 bases. Germline lookup yields CDR1 SNHLY and CDR2 FYNNEI. V lost 7 bases, J lost 3 bases, and 6 bases stayed unmatched. This CDR3 contains 14 residues. Full variable domain (outside the CDR3, taken from reference TRBV2 and TRBJ2-5): EPEVTQTPSHQVTQMGQEVILRCVPISNHLYFYWYRQILGQKVEFLVSFYNNEISEKSEIFDDQFSVERPDGSNFTLKIRSTKLEDSAMYFCASTGAGGEETQYFGPGTRLLVL.

This clonotype showed up many times. The chain has TRBV29-1 and TRBJ2-3, with a tentative D call TRBD2 (6 bases). Germline lookup yields CDR1 SQVTM and CDR2 ANQGSEA. V was shortened by 0 bases and J by 4 bases, with 20 bases between the two germline ends. The CDR3 runs to 17 residues. CDR3 region: CSVEDLEGGKSADTQYF. CDR3 sequence (DNA): TGCAGCGTTGAAGATCTTGAGGGCGGGAAATCGGCAGATACGCAGTATTTT.

Concerning this clonotype: A read error may produce the germline difference seen at one junction end. This chain links TRBV5-5 with TRBJ2-1; D ambiguous. Per germline, CDR1 SGHKS and CDR2 YYEKEE (reference sequence). This CDR3 contains 16 residues. DNA of the CDR3: TGTACCAGCAGCTTGGGTCTCTTGAGCTCCTACAATGAGCAGTTCTTC. Translated, it gives CTSSLGLLSSYNEQFF.

V is TRBV6-1 and J is TRBJ2-1; no clear D gene. Trimming pared 2 bases from V and 12 bases from J, leaving 17 bases between. Germline values: CDR1 MNHNS, CDR2 SASEGT. This CDR3 region has 14 residues. This CDR3 is CASSERRQVKGQFF. CDR3 in DNA: TGTGCCAGCAGTGAAAGGCGTCAGGTCAAGGGGCAGTTCTTC.